The 30 T cell receptor beta chains below come from one sample, sequenced in a study of neoadjuvant nivolumab and ipilimumab in lung cancer. Sequenced by immunoSEQ multiplex PCR; TCRdb stores in-frame clones only, minus some. The repertoire holds 5,100 or so clones, with 70% to 75% as singletons. The sequences come from tumor tissue, collected after neoadjuvant nivolumab, alone or with ipilimumab, at or shortly before surgery. The receptors stem from an adult with non-small cell lung cancer.

In this sample, this clone turned up a few times. The rearrangement uses TRBV7-9 and TRBJ1-6; D is uncertain. The germline V and J ends were trimmed by 1 base and 9 bases, with 19 bases remaining between them. This CDR3 is built from 17 residues. Germline loops: CDR1 SEHNR, CDR2 FQNEAQ (reference sequence). The CDR3 nucleotides are TGTGCCAGCAGCTTAGTAGGATCGTCCCGAGGCGGTTCACCCCTCCACTTT. Its translation is CASSLVGSSRGGSPLHF.

This clone was detected a few times. The chain couples TRBV6-4 to TRBJ2-3, with 8 bases fitting TRBD1. V trimming: 6 bases; J trimming: 2 bases; junction bases outside the gene matches: 7. Germline assignment: CDR1 MRHNA and CDR2 SNTAGT. The CDR3 loop spans 15 amino acids. CDR3 nucleotide sequence: TGTGCCAGCAGGCTTGGGACAGGTCCCACAGATACGCAGTATTTT. It codes for CASRLGTGPTDTQYF.

This clone was picked up one time. The chain has TRBV6-5 and TRBJ1-6, with TRBD1 matching over 7 bases. V lost 6 bases, J lost 5 bases, and 7 bases stayed unmatched. The CDR3 consists of 15 residues. Germline V CDR1 and CDR2: MNHEY, SVGAGI. Written as DNA, the CDR3 is TGTGCCAGCAGACCCACGACAGGGAATAATTCACCCCTCCACTTT. This codes for CASRPTTGNNSPLHF.

The V call is TRBV4-3, the J call TRBJ1-2; D is ambiguous. Germline loops: CDR1 LGHNA, CDR2 YSLEER. This CDR3 comprises 13 residues. The V end lost 0 bases, the J end lost 8 bases, and 10 bases lay between the germline ends. The CDR3, as DNA: TGCGCCAGCAGCCAAGATGACGTCTCCGGCTACACCTTC. The encoded protein is CASSQDDVSGYTF.

This chain uses TRBV6-6 with TRBJ2-3, with TRBD2 matching over 16 bases. The J segment lost 5 bases and the V segment lost 6 bases, leaving 5 bases of the junction unmatched. The CDR3 is 16 residues long. Germline lookup yields CDR1 MNHNY and CDR2 SVGAGI (reference sequence). This CDR3 reads CASRGTSGGAEDTQYF. The DNA for the CDR3 is TGTGCCAGCAGGGGGACTAGCGGGGGGGCCGAAGATACGCAGTATTTT.

The chain is built from TRBV7-2 and TRBJ2-5, with 8 bases matching TRBD2. V gave up 7 bases and J gave up 4 bases; unmatched junction bases: 5. Germline V CDR1 and CDR2: SGHTA, FQGNSA. CDR3 length equals 13 residues. CDR3 bases: TGTGCCAGCACGGCGGGGGGTTTAGAGACCCAGTACTTC. This gives the protein CASTAGGLETQYF.

The genes are TRBV7-8 and TRBJ2-7; D uncertain. CDR1 SGHVS and CDR2 FQNEAQ come from the germline V gene. This CDR3 contains 14 residues. V gave up 0 bases and J gave up 2 bases, with 8 bases separating them. CDR3 sequence reads: CASSLATVTYEQYF. For the CDR3, the DNA is TGTGCCAGCAGCTTAGCGACGGTTACCTACGAGCAGTACTTC.

This chain connects TRBV19 to TRBJ1-2; D unclear. This CDR3 is built from 14 residues. Germline CDR1 and CDR2: LNHDA and SQIVND (reference sequence). Trimming stripped 2 bases from V and 4 bases from J, with 11 bases between. The CDR3 here is CASSISGAGYGYTF. The CDR3 DNA is TGTGCCAGTAGTATATCGGGCGCGGGCTATGGCTACACCTTC.

This clone was seen more than once but under ten times. This sequence joins TRBV7-8 and TRBJ2-7; 7 positions agree with TRBD2. The CDR3 consists of 16 residues. From germline, CDR1 is SGHVS and CDR2 FQNEAQ. The ends lost 3 bases at V and 3 bases at J; junction bases unmatched: 11. CDR3 loop: CASSLSTSAPLYEQYV. The CDR3 DNA follows: TGTGCCAGCAGCTTGAGCACTAGCGCCCCTCTCTACGAGCAGTACGTC.

This chain uses TRBV5-6 with TRBJ2-7; no firm D call. V was shortened by 2 bases and J by 0 bases, with 6 bases between the two germline ends. This CDR3 region has 13 residues. In germline, CDR1 is SGHDT, CDR2 YYEEEE. DNA of the CDR3: TGTGCCAGCAGCTTCACGAGCTCCTACGAGCAGTACTTC. It translates to CASSFTSSYEQYF.

This chain's CDR3 is CSVVGQGAEGYTF. The CDR3 nucleotides read TGCAGCGTTGTTGGACAGGGGGCGGAGGGCTACACCTTC. V and J are TRBV29-1 and TRBJ1-2; the match to TRBD1 covers 11 bases. The ends lost 4 bases at V and 8 bases at J; junction bases unmatched: 6. Germline V gives CDR1 SQVTM, CDR2 ANQGSEA. The CDR3 is 13 residues long. The variable domain in full, completed from reference TRBV29-1 and TRBJ1-2, reads SAVISQKPSRDICQRGTSLTIQCQVDSQVTMMFWYRQQPGQSLTLIATANQGSEATYESGFVIDKFPISRPNLTFSTLTVSNMSPEDSSIYLCSVVGQGAEGYTFGSGTRLTVV.

This clone occurred a few times. V gene TRBV7-2 combines with J gene TRBJ2-7; D remains unclear. This CDR3 spans 15 amino acids. The germline CDR1 and CDR2 sequences are SGHTA and FQGNSA. The V end was cut by 1 base, the J end by 3 bases, with 13 bases between. This CDR3 is CASSLEGGRHYEQYF. The CDR3 region has the DNA TGTGCCAGCAGCTTAGAGGGCGGACGGCACTACGAGCAGTACTTC.

The rearrangement uses TRBV6-6 and TRBJ2-7; TRBD1 matches 7 bases. The V segment lost 6 bases and the J segment 6 bases; nucleotides outside the gene matches: 8. The CDR3 runs 13 residues. The V gene's germline CDR1 is MNHNY and CDR2 SVGAGI (reference sequence). In DNA, the CDR3 is TGTGCCAGCAGCCCGACAGGGAATACCGAGCAGTACGTC. This codes for CASSPTGNTEQYV.

This clone was observed a few times. The CDR3 reads CASSGGLGYEQYV. The CDR3 coding sequence is TGTGCCAGCAGTGGGGGTCTTGGCTACGAGCAGTACGTC. This rearrangement joins TRBV28 to TRBJ2-7, with D possibly being TRBD1 or TRBD2 (5 bases each). V shed 5 bases and J shed 3 bases, with 11 bases lying between them. CDR1 and CDR2 from the germline V gene are MDHEN and SYDVKM. The length of the CDR3 is 13 residues.

This chain uses TRBV5-1 with TRBJ2-7; 7 nucleotides align to TRBD1. Germline V gene sequence: CDR1 SGHRS, CDR2 YFSETQ. The CDR3 consists of 15 residues. V dropped 4 bases and J dropped 0; count of bases not matched to a gene: 7. The CDR3: CASSQGTASSYEQYV. CDR3 coding DNA: TGCGCCAGCAGCCAAGGGACAGCTAGCTCCTACGAGCAGTACGTC.

The rearrangement joins TRBV19 to TRBJ1-2, with a possible D match to TRBD1 (5 bases). CDR1 and CDR2 from the germline V gene are LNHDA and SQIVND (reference sequence). The CDR3 loop spans 13 amino acids. Trimming removed 5 bases from V and 1 base from J, with 8 bases in between. As DNA, the CDR3 is TGTGCCAGTAGTGAGCAGGGTAACTATGGCTACACCTTC. Protein: CASSEQGNYGYTF. Supplemented by reference TRBV19 and TRBJ1-2, the full variable domain reads DGGITQSPKYLFRKEGQNVTLSCEQNLNHDAMYWYRQDPGQGLRLIYYSQIVNDFQKGDIAEGYSVSREKKESFPLTVTSAQKNPTAFYLCASSEQGNYGYTFGSGTRLTVV.

The chain couples TRBV5-6 to TRBJ1-6; D might be TRBD1 (6 bases). The CDR3 totals 16 residues. Between the trimmed V and J ends, which lost 4 bases and 7 bases, there was a span of 18 bases. Germline lookup yields CDR1 SGHDT and CDR2 YYEEEE. The CDR3 loop is CASSRTVSLANSPLHF. The CDR3 DNA is TGTGCCAGCAGCAGGACAGTTTCTCTAGCGAATTCACCCCTCCACTTT.

The rearrangement uses TRBV11-2 and TRBJ2-3, with TRBD2 matching over 15 bases. The germline V gene encodes CDR1 SGHAT and CDR2 FQNNGV. CDR3 length equals 18 residues. J lost 0 bases, V lost 5 bases, and 6 bases had no gene match. CDR3 protein: CASSPGTSGGWSTDTQYF. The CDR3 nucleotides are TGTGCCAGCAGCCCAGGGACTAGCGGGGGGTGGAGCACAGATACGCAGTATTTT. The full variable domain, rest sourced from reference TRBV11-2 and TRBJ2-3, is EAGVAQSPRYKIIEKRQSVAFWCNPISGHATLYWYQQILGQGPKLLIQFQNNGVVDDSQLPKDRFSAERLKGVDSTLKIQPAKLEDSAVYLCASSPGTSGGWSTDTQYFGPGTRLTVL.

The chain is built from TRBV28 and TRBJ1-1; D is possibly TRBD1 (6 bases). V shed 10 bases and J shed 3 bases, with 18 bases lying between them. Germline CDR1 is MDHEN and CDR2 is SYDVKM. This CDR3 contains 14 residues. CDR3 coding DNA: TGTGCCACCAGGGGTTTACAGGGAGACACTGAAGCTTTCTTT. This encodes CATRGLQGDTEAFF.

CDR3 bases: TGTGCCAGCAGGACGACAGGGGCCTCCTACGAGCAGTACTTC. Translated: CASRTTGASYEQYF. This chain joins TRBV6-1 and TRBJ2-7, with 8 bases matching TRBD1. Germline V gives CDR1 MNHNS, CDR2 SASEGT. The CDR3 covers 14 residues. V lost 6 bases and J lost 0; bases outside the gene matches: 4.

The V and J genes are TRBV5-1 and TRBJ1-5; D is possibly TRBD1 (5 bases). V shed 3 bases and J shed 3 bases, with 7 bases lying between them. The CDR3 extends over 13 amino acids. Germline CDR1 is SGHRS and CDR2 is YFSETQ. In DNA, the CDR3 is TGCGCCAGCAGCTGGGGACCCAATCAGCCCCAGCATTTT. Translation: CASSWGPNQPQHF.

In nucleotides, the CDR3 is TGCACCAGCAGCCAAGCCCCCGACCCCACAGATACGCAGTATTTT. Translation: CTSSQAPDPTDTQYF. The chain couples TRBV1 to TRBJ2-3. TRBV1 represents a pseudogene. This CDR3 comprises 15 residues.

V and J are TRBV7-9 and TRBJ1-3; unclear D gene. The length of the CDR3 is 14 residues. Germline values: CDR1 SEHNR, CDR2 FQNEAQ (reference sequence). V was trimmed by 5 bases and J by 0 bases, leaving 8 bases between them. This CDR3 reads CASSHPHSGNTIYF. The DNA of the CDR3 is TGTGCCAGCAGCCACCCCCACTCTGGAAACACCATATATTTT.

The chain joins TRBV4-3 to TRBJ1-2; D unclear. Trimming shortened V by 0 bases and J by 4 bases, and 6 bases separated the two germline ends. The germline V gene has CDR1 LGHNA and CDR2 YSLEER. CDR3 length equals 13 residues. CDR3 in amino acids: CASSQDRVYGYTF. In DNA form, the CDR3 reads TGCGCCAGCAGCCAAGATCGGGTCTATGGCTACACCTTC.

The chain uses TRBV28 and TRBJ1-6; D possibly corresponds to TRBD1 (5 bases). Germline V lookup: CDR1 MDHEN, CDR2 SYDVKM. This CDR3 is 16 amino acids long. V shed 6 bases and J shed 7 bases, with 19 bases lying between them. The CDR3 region has the DNA TGTGCCAGCAGGAAGCTCGGGACGGGGAGGAATTCACCCCTCCACTTT. Amino acids: CASRKLGTGRNSPLHF.

This chain connects TRBV5-4 to TRBJ1-2, with a weak D call TRBD1 (5 bases). In germline, CDR1 is SGHNT, CDR2 YYREEE (reference sequence). This CDR3 has 14 amino acids. The V gene lost 4 bases and the J gene lost 2 bases, with 12 bases spanning the gap. The CDR3 here is CASSPRQRNYGYTF. The CDR3 DNA is TGTGCCAGCAGCCCACGACAGAGGAACTATGGCTACACCTTC.

CDR3 bases: TGTGCCAGCAAGATGGACAGGGGGCGCACAGATACGCAGTATTTT. Amino acid sequence: CASKMDRGRTDTQYF. The V gene is TRBV2, the J gene TRBJ2-3; 11 nucleotides align to TRBD1. CDR1 SNHLY and CDR2 FYNNEI come from the germline V gene. The length of the CDR3 is 15 residues. The junction had 4 bases not matched to a gene; V was cut back by 7 bases and J by 1 base.

V and J are TRBV5-8 and TRBJ1-1; tentative D call: TRBD1 (5 bases). The CDR3 has 16 residues. CDR1 is SGHTS and CDR2 is YDEGEE in the germline V gene. V lost 5 bases and J lost 1, with 18 bases in between. CDR3 in amino acids: CASRFKAGLGNTEAFF. CDR3 in DNA: TGTGCCAGCAGATTCAAAGCAGGGCTGGGGAACACTGAAGCTTTCTTT. The full variable domain, with the rest looked up from reference TRBV5-8 and TRBJ1-1, is EAGVTQSPTHLIKTRGQQATLRCSPISGHTSVYWYQQALGLGLQFLLWYDEGEERNRGNFPPRFSGRQFPNYSSELNVNALELEDSALYLCASRFKAGLGNTEAFFGQGTRLTVV.

V gene TRBV6-4 combines with J gene TRBJ1-3; D call uncertain. With 5 bases removed from V and 4 bases from J, the gap between germline ends came to 3 bases. Per germline, CDR1 MRHNA and CDR2 SNTAGT. The CDR3 is 11 amino acids. CDR3: CASSQGNTIYF. The CDR3 region has the DNA TGTGCCAGCAGTCAGGGAAACACCATATATTTT.

This clone was detected a few times. The gene calls are TRBV18 and TRBJ2-7; D is perhaps TRBD1 or TRBD2 (5 bases each). CDR3 length: 14 amino acids. The germline gives CDR1 KGHSH, CDR2 LQKENI. V dropped 1 base and J dropped 4 bases, with 11 bases sitting between them. DNA for the CDR3: TGTGCCAGCTCACCACAGCAGGGAGAGTACGAGCAGTACTTC. It translates to CASSPQQGEYEQYF.